This TCR beta chain was profiled in a study of shared clonotypes between healthy human individuals. The data were produced by immunoSEQ multiplex PCR, yet TCRdb's version contains in-frame clones alone and is incomplete. The data show about 590,000 clones, just under 97% seen once. Naive-designated CD8 cells lacked CD45RO, were positively enriched for CCR7, and omitted terminally differentiated effector memory CD45RA+ cells. The CDR3 has 16 residues. Losses at the gene ends were 5 bases for V and 9 bases for J; bases not matched to a gene: 9. Germline V gene data show CDR1 as SEHNR and CDR2 as FQNEAQ (reference sequence).

This sequence joins TRBV7-9 and TRBJ2-1; the match to TRBD2 covers 14 bases. The TCR was taken from a woman in her twenties or thirties in good health. The material sequenced was naive CD8+ T cells sorted from blood. CDR3 DNA: TGTGCCAGCAGCAGGGGACTAGCGGGAGCGGGAGGTGAGCAGTTCTTC. This translates into CASSRGLAGAGGEQFF.